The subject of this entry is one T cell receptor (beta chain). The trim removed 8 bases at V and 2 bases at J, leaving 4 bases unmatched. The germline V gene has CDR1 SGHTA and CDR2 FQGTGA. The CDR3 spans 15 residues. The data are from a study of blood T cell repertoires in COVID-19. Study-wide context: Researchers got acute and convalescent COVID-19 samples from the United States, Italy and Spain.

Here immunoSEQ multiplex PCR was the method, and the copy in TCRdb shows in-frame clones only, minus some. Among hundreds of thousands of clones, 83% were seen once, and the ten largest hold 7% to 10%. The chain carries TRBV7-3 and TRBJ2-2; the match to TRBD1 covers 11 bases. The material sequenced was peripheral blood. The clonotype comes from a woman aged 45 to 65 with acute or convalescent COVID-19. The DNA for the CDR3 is TGTGCCAGCCGGAGGACAGGGGGCAACACCGGGGAGCTGTTTTTT. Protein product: CASRRTGGNTGELFF.